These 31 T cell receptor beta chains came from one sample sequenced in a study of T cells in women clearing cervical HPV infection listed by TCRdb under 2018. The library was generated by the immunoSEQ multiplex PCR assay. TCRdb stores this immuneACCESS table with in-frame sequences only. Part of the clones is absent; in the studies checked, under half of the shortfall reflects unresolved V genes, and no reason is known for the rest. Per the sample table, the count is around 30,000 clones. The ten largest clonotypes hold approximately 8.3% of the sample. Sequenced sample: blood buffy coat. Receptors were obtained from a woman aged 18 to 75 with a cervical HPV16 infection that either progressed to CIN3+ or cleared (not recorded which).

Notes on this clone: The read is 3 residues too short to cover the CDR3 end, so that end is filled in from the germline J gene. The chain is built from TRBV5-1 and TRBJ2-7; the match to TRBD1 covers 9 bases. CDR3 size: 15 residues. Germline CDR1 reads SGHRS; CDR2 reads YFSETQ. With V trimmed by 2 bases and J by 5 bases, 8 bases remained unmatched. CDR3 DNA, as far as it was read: TGCGCCAGCAGCTTCCGGGACAGGGTTCTCCACGAG. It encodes CASSFRDRVLHE. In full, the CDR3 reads CASSFRDRVLHEQYF.

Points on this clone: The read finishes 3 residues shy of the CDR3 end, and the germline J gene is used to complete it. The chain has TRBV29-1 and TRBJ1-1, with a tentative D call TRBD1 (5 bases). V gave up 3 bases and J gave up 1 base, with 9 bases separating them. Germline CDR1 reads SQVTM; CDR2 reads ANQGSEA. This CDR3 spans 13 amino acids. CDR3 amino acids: CSVDGGENTEAFF. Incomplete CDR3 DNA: TGCAGCGTTGATGGAGGGGAGAACACTGAA.

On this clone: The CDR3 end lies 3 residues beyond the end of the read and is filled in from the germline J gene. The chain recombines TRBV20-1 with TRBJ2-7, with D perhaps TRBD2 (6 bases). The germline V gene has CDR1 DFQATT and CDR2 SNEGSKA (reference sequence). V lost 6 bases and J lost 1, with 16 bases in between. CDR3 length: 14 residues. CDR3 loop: CSARTSSVSYEQYF. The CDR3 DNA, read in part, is TGCAGTGCCCGTACCTCTAGCGTTTCCTACGAG.

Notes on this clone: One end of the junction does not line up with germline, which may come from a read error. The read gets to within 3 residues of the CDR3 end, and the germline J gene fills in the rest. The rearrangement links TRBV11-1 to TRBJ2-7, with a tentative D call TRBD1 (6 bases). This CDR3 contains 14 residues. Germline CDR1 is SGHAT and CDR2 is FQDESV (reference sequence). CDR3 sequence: CTSSLAPGAGEQYF. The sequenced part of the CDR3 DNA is TGTACCAGCAGCTTAGCCCCAGGGGCGGGCGAG.

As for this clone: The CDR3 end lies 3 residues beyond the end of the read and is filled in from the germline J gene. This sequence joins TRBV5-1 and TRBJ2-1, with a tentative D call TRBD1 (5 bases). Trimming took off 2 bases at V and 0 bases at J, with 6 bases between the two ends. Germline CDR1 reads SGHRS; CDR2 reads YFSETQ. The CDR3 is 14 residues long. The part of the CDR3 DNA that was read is TGCGCCAGCAGCTTAGACAGCTCCTACAATGAG. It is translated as CASSLDSSYNE. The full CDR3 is CASSLDSSYNEQFF.

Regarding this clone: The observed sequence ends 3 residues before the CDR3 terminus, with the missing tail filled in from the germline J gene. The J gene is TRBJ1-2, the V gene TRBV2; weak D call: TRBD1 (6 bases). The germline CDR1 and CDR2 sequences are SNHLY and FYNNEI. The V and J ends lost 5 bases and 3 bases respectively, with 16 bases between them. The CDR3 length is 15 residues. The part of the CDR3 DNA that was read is TGTGCCAGCAGTATTCTCCGGGACAACTACTATGGC. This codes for CASSILRDNYYG. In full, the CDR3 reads CASSILRDNYYGYTF. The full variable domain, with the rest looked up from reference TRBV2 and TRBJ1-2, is EPEVTQTPSHQVTQMGQEVILRCVPISNHLYFYWYRQILGQKVEFLVSFYNNEISEKSEIFDDQFSVERPDGSNFTLKIRSTKLEDSAMYFCASSILRDNYYGYTFGSGTRLTVV.

The part of the CDR3 DNA that was read is TGTGCCAGCAGTTTAGGAAGCGGTAAGAGCACAGATACG. It yields the protein CASSLGSGKSTDT. The CDR3 in full is CASSLGSGKSTDTQYF. This rearrangement joins TRBV28 to TRBJ2-3, with TRBD2 as a possible D gene (5 bases). From the germline J gene comes the end of the CDR3, since the read stops 3 residues before it. CDR1 is MDHEN, CDR2 SYDVKM, per germline. Trimming cost V 2 bases and J 0 bases, with 12 bases left between them. The CDR3 is 16 residues long.

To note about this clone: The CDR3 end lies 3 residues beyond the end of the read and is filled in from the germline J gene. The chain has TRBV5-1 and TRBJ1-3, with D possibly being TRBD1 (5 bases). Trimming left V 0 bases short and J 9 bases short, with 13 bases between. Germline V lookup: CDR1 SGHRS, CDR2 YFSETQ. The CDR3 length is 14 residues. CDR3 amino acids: CASSLGVSGGTIYF. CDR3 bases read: TGCGCCAGCAGCTTGGGGGTCTCGGGGGGCACC.

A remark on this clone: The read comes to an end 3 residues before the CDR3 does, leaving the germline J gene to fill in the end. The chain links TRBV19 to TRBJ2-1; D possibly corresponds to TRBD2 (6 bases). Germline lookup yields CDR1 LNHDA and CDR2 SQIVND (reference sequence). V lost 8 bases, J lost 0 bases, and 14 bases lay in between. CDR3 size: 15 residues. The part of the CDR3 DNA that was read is TGTGCCAGTGAACCGGGACTCAGCTCCTACAATGAG. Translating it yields CASEPGLSSYNE. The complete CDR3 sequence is CASEPGLSSYNEQFF.

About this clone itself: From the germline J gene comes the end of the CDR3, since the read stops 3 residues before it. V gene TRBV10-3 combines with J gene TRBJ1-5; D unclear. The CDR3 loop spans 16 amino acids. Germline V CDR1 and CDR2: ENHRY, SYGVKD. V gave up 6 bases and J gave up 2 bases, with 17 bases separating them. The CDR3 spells CAISARGGKGNQPQHF. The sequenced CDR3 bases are TGTGCCATCAGCGCCCGGGGAGGGAAGGGCAATCAGCCC.

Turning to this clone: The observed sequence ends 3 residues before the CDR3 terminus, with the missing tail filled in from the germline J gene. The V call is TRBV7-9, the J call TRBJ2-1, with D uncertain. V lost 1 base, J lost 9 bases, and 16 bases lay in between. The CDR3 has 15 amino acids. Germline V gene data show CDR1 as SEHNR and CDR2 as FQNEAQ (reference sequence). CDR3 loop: CASSLGLGVWLEQFF. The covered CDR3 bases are TGTGCCAGCAGCTTAGGTCTAGGCGTGTGGCTTGAG.

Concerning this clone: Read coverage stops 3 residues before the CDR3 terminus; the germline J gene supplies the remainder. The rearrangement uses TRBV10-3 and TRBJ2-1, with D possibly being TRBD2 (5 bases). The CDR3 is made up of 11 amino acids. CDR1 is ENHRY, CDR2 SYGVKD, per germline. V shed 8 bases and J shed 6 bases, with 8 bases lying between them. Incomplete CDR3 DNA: TGTGCCATCGGGAGCGGCAATGAG. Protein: CAIGSGNE. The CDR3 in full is CAIGSGNEQFF.

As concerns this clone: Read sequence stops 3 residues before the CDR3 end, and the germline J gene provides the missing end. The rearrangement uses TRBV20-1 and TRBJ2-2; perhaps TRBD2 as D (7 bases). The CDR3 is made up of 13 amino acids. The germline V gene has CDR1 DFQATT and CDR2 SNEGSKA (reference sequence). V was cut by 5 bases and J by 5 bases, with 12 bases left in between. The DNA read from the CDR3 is TGCAGTGCTTGGGGGGGCCGGACCGGGGAG. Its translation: CSAWGGRTGE. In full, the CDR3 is CSAWGGRTGELFF.

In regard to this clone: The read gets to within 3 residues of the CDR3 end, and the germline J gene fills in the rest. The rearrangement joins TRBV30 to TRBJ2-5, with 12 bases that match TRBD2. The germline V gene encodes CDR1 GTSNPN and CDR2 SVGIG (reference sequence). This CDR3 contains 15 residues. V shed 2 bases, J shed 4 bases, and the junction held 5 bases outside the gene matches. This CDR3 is CAWSLGLAGLETQYF. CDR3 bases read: TGTGCCTGGAGTTTAGGACTAGCGGGATTAGAGACC. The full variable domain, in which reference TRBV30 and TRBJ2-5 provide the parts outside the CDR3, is SQTIHQWPATLVQPVGSPLSLECTVEGTSNPNLYWYRQAAGRGLQLLFYSVGIGQISSEVPQNLSASRPQDRQFILSSKKLLLSDSGFYLCAWSLGLAGLETQYFGPGTRLLVL.

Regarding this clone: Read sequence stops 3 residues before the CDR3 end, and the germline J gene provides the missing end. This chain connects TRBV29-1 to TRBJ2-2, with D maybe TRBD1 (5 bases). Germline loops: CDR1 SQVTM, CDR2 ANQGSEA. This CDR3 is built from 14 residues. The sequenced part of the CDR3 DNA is TGCAGCGTCCGACACGTCTCTGGGGCCAACGTG. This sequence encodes CSVRHVSGANV. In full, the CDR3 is CSVRHVSGANVLFF.

The sequenced CDR3 bases are TGTGCCAGCAGCTTAGATGTACAGGCCCAGCCC. Protein product: CASSLDVQAQP. The whole CDR3 sequence reads CASSLDVQAQPQHF. The rearrangement links TRBV11-2 to TRBJ1-5; possibly TRBD1 for D (5 bases). The DNA ends 3 residues before the CDR3 does, and the rest of the CDR3 is filled in from the germline J gene. Germline CDR1 is SGHAT and CDR2 is FQNNGV. The CDR3 length is 14 residues. V lost 0 bases and J lost 7, with 10 bases in between. Supplemented by reference TRBV11-2 and TRBJ1-5, the full variable domain reads EAGVAQSPRYKIIEKRQSVAFWCNPISGHATLYWYQQILGQGPKLLIQFQNNGVVDDSQLPKDRFSAERLKGVDSTLKIQPAKLEDSAVYLCASSLDVQAQPQHFGDGTRLSIL.

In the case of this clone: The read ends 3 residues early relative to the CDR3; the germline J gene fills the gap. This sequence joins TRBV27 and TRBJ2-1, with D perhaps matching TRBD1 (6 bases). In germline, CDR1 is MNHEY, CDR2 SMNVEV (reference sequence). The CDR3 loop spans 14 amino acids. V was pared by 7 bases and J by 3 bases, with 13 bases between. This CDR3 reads CASNDRPDYNEQFF. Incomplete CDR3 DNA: TGTGCCAGCAATGACAGGCCCGACTACAATGAG.

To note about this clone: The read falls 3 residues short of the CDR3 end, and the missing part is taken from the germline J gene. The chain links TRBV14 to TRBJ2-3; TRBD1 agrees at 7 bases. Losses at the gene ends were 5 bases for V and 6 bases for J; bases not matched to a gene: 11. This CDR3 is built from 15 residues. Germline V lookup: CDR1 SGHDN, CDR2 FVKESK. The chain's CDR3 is CASSFTGEWRDTQYF. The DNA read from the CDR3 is TGTGCCAGCAGCTTCACAGGGGAGTGGAGGGATACG.

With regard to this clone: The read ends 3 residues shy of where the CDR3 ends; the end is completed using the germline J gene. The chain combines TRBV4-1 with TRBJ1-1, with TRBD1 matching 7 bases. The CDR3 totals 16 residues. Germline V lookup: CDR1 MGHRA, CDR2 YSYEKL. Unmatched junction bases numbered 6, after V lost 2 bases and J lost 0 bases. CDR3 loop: CASSQLGTALNTEAFF. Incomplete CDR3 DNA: TGCGCCAGCAGCCAACTAGGGACAGCGTTGAACACTGAA.

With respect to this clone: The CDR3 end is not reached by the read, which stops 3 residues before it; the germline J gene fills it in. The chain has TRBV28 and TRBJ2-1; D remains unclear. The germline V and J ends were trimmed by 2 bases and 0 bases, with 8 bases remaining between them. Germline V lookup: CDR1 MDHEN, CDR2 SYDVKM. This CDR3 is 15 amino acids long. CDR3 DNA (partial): TGTGCCAGCAGTTTAACTCCTAGCTCCTACAATGAG. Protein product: CASSLTPSSYNE. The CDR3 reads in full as CASSLTPSSYNEQFF.

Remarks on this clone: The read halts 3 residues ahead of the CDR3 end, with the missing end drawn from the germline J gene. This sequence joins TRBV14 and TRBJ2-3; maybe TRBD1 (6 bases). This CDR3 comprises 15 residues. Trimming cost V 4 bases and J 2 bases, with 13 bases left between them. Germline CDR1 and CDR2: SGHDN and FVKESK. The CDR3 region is CASSPTGWSTDTQYF. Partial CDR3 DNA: TGTGCCAGCAGCCCTACAGGGTGGTCCACAGATACG.

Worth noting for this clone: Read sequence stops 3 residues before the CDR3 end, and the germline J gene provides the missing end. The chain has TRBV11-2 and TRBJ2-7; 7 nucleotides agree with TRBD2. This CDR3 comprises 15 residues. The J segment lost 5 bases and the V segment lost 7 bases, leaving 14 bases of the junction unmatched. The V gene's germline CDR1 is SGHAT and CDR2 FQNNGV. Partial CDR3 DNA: TGTGCCAGCATCAAGGACGCGGGAGACCCCCACGAG. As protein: CASIKDAGDPHE. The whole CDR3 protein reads CASIKDAGDPHEQYF.

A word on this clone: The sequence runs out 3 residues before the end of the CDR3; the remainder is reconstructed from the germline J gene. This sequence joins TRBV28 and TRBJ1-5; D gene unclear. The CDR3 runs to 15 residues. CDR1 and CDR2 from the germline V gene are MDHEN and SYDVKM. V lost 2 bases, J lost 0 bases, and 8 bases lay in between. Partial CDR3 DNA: TGTGCCAGCAGTTTAAACATTTATAGCAATCAGCCC. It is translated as CASSLNIYSNQP. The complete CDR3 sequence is CASSLNIYSNQPQHF.

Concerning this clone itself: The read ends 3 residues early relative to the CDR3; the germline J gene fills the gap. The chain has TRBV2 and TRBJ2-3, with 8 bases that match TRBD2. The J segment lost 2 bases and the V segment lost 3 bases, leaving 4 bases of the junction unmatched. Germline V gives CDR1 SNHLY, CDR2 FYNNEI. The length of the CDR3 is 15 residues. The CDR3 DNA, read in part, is TGTGCCAGCAGTGAGGGGACTAGTGTCACAGATACG. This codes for CASSEGTSVTDT. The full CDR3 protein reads CASSEGTSVTDTQYF.

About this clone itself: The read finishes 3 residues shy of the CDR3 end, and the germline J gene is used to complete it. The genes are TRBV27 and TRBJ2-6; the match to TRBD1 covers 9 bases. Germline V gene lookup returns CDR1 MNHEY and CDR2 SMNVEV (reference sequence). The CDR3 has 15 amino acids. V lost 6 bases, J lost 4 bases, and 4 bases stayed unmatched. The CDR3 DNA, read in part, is TGTGCCAGCAGGAGGACAGGGGCCGGGGCCAACGTC. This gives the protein CASRRTGAGANV. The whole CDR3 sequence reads CASRRTGAGANVLTF.

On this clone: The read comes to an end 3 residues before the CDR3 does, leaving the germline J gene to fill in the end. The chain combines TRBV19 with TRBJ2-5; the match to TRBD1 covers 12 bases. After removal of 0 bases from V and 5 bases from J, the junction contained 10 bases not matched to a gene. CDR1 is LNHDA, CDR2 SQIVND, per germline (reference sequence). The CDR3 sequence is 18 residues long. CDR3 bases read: TGTGCCAGTAGTATAGAGGCCGGGGGACAGGGGGCAAGGGAGACC. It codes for CASSIEAGGQGARET. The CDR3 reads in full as CASSIEAGGQGARETQYF.

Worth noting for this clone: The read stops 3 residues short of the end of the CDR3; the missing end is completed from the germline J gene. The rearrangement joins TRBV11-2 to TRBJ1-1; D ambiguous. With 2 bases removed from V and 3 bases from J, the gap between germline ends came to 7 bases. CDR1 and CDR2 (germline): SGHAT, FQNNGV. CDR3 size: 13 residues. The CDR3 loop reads CASSLTDDTEAFF. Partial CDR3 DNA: TGTGCCAGCAGCTTAACAGACGACACTGAA.

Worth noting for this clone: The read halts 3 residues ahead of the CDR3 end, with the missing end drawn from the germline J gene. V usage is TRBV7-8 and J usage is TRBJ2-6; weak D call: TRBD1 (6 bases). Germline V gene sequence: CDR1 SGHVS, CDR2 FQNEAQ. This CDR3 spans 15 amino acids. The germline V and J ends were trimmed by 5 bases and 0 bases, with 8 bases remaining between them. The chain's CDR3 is CASSQGRSGANVLTF. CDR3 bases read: TGTGCCAGCAGCCAGGGGCGCTCTGGGGCCAACGTC. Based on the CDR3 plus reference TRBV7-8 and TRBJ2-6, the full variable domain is GAGVSQSPRYKVAKRGQDVALRCDPISGHVSLFWYQQALGQGPEFLTYFQNEAQLDKSGLPSDRFFAERPEGSVSTLKIQRTQQEDSAVYLCASSQGRSGANVLTFGAGSRLTVL.

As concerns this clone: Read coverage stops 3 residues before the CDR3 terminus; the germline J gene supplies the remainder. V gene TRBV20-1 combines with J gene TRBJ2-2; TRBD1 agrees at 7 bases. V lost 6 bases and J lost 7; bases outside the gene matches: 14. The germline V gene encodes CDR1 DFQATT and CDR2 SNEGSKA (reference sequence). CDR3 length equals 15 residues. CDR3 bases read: TGCAGTGCCCCAAAAGAGGGACAGAATGGCGGGGAG. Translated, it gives CSAPKEGQNGGE. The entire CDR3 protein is CSAPKEGQNGGELFF.

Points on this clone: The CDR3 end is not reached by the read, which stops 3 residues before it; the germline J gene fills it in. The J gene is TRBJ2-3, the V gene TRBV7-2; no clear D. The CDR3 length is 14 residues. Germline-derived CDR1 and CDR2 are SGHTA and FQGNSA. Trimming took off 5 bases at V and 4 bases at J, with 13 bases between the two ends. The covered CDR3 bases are TGTGCCAGCAGCCCCCTTTTCTTCCCAGATACG. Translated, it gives CASSPLFFPDT. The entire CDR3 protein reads CASSPLFFPDTQYF.

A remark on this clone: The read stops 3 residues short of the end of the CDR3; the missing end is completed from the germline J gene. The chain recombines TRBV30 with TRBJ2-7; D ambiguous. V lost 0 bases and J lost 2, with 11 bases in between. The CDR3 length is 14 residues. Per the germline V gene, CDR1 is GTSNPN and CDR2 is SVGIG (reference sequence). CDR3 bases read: TGTGCCTGGAGTGTACCAAACTTACCCTACGAG. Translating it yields CAWSVPNLPYE. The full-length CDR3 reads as CAWSVPNLPYEQYF.